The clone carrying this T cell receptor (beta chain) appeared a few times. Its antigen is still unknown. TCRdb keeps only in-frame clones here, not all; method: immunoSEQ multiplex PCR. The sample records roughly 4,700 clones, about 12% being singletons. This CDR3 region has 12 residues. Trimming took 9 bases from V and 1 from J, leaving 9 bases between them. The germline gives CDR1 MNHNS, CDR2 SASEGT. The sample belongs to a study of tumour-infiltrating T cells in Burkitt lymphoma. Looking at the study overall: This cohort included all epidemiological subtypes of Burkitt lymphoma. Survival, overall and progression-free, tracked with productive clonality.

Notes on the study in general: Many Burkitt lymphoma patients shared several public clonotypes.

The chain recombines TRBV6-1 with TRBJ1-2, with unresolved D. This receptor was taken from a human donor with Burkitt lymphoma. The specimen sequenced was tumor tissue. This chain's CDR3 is CASQLGNYGYTF. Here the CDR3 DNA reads TGTGCCAGTCAACTGGGTAACTATGGCTACACCTTC.